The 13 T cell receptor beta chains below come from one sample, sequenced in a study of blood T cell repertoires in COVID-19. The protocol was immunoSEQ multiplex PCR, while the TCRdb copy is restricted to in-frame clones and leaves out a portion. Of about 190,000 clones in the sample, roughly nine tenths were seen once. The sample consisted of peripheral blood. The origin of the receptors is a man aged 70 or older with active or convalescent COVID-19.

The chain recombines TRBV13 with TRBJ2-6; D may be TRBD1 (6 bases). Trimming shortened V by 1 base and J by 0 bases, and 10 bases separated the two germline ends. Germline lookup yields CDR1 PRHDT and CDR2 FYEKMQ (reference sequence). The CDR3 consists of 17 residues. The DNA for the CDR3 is TGTGCCAGCAGCTTAGACGACAGGTTCTCTGGGGCCAACGTCCTGACTTTC. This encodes CASSLDDRFSGANVLTF.

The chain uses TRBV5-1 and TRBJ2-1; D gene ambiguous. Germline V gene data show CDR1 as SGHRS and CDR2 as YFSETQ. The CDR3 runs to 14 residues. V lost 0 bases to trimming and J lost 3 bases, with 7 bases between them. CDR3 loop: CASSLVQVYNEQFF. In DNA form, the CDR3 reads TGCGCCAGCAGCTTGGTCCAGGTCTACAATGAGCAGTTCTTC.

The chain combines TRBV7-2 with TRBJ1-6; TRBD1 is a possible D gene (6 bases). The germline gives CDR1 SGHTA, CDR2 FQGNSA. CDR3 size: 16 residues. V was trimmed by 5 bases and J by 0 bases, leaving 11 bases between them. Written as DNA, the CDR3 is TGTGCCAGCAGCGTCACAGGGACCTCCTATAATTCACCCCTCCACTTT. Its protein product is CASSVTGTSYNSPLHF.

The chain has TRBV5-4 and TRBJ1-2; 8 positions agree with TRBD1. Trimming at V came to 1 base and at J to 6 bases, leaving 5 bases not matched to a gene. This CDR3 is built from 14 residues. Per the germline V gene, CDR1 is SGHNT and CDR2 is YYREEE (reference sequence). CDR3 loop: CASSLRRGQDGYTF. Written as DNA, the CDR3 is TGTGCCAGCAGCTTGCGCAGGGGGCAGGATGGCTACACCTTC.

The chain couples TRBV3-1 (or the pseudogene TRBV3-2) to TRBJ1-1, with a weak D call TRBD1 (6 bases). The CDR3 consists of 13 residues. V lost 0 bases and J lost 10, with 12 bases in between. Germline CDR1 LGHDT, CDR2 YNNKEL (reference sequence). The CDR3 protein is CASSQDAAGAAFF. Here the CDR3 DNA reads TGTGCCAGCAGCCAAGATGCGGCAGGGGCAGCTTTCTTT.

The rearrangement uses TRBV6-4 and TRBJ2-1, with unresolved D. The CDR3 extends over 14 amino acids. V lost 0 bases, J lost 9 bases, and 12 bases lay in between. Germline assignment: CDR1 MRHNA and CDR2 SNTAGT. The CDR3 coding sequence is TGTGCCAGCAGTGACTCCCATGTCGGCGGTGAGCAGTTCTTC. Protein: CASSDSHVGGEQFF.

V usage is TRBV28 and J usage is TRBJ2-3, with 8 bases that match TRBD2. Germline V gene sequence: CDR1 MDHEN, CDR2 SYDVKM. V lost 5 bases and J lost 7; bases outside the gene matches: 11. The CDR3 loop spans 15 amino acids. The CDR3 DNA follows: TGTGCCAGCAGTCCTTGGGGGACTAGTGTACATACGCAGTATTTT. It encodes CASSPWGTSVHTQYF.

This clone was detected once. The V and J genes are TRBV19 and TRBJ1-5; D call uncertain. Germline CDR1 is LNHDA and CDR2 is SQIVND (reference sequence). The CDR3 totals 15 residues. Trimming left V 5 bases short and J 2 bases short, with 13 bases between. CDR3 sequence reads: CASSLRGFGNQPQHF. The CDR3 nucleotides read TGTGCCAGTAGTTTGCGGGGATTCGGCAATCAGCCCCAGCATTTT.

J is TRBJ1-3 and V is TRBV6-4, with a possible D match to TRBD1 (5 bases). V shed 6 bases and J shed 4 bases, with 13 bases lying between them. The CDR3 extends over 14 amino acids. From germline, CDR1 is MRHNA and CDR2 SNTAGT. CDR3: CASRPWGVGNTIYF. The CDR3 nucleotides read TGTGCCAGCAGGCCGTGGGGGGTCGGAAACACCATATATTTT.

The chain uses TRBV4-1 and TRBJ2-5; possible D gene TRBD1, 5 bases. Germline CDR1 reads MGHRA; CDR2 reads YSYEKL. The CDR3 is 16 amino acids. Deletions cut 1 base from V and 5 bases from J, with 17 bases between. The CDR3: CASSQGQGMSEETQYF. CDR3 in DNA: TGCGCCAGCAGCCAAGGGCAGGGTATGTCGGAGGAGACCCAGTACTTC.

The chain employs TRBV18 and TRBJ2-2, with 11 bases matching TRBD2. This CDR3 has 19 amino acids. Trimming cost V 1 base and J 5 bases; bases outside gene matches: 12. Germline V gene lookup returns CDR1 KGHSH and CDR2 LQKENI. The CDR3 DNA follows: TGTGCCAGCTCACCACTCCTCCTACTAGCGGGAGTAAGGACCGGGGAGCTGTTTTTT. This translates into CASSPLLLLAGVRTGELFF. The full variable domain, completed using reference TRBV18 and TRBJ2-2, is NAGVMQNPRHLVRRRGQEARLRCSPMKGHSHVYWYRQLPEEGLKFMVYLQKENIIDESGMPKERFSAEFPKEGPSILRIQQVVRGDSAAYFCASSPLLLLAGVRTGELFFGEGSRLTVL.

The CDR3 coding sequence is TGCAGCGTTGTGGGGGCCTCCTCGTCCGAGCAGTACTTC. This translates into CSVVGASSSEQYF. The V and J genes are TRBV29-1 and TRBJ2-7, with D possibly TRBD1 on 6 matching bases. CDR3 length: 13 residues. Germline values: CDR1 SQVTM, CDR2 ANQGSEA. The germline V and J ends were trimmed by 4 bases and 6 bases, with 16 bases remaining between them.

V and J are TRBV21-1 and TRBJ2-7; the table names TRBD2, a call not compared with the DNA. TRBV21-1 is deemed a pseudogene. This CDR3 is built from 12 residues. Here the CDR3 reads CASSKWSAFKYF. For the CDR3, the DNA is TGTGCCAGCAGCAAATGGTCAGCGTTTAAGTACTTC.